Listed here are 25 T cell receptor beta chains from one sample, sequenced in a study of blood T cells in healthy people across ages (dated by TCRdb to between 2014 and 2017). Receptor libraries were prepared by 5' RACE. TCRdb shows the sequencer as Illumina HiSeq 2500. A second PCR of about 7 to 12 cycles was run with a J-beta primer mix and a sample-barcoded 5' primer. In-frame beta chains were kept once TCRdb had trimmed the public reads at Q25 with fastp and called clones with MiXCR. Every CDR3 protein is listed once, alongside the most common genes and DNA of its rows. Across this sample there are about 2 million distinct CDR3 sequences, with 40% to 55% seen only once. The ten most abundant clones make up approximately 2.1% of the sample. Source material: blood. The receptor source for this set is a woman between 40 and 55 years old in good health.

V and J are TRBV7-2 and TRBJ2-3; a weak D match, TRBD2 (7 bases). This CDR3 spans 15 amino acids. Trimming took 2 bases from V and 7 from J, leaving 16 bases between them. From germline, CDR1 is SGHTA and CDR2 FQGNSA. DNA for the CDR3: TGTGCCAGCAGCTTAAGGGGGGGCCGTGGAAATACGCAGTATTTT. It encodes CASSLRGGRGNTQYF.

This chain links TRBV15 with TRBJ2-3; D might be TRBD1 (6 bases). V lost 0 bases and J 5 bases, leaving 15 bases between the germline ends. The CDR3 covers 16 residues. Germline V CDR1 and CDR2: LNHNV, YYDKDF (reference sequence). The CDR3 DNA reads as TGTGCCACCAGCAGAGAAACAGGGTGGATAAAAGATACGCAGTATTTT. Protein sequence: CATSRETGWIKDTQYF.

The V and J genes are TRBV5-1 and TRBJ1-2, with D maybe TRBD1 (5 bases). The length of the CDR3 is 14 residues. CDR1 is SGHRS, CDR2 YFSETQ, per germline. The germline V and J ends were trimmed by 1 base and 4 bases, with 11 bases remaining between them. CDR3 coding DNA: TGCGCCAGCAGCTTGATAGGGGAGGGCTATGGCTACACCTTC. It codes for CASSLIGEGYGYTF.

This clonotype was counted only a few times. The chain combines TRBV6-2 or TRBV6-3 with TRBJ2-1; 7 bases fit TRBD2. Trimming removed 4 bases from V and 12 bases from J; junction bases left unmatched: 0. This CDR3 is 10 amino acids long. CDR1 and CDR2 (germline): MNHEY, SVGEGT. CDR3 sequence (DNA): TGTGCCAGCAGTTCGGGGGGGCAGTTCTTC. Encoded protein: CASSSGGQFF.

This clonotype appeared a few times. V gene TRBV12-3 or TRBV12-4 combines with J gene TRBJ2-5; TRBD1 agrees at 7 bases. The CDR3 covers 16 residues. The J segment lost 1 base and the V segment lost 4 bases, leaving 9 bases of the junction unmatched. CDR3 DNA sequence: TGTGCCAGCAGTTCCGACAGGGAACGGTTCCAAGAGACCCAGTACTTC. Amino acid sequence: CASSSDRERFQETQYF.

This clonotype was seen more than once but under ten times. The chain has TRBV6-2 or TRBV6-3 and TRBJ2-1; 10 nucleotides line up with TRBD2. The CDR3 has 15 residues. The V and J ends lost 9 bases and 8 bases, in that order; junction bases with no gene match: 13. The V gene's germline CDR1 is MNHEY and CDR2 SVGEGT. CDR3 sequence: CASSRAGGPSYEQFF. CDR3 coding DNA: TGTGCCAGTTCTCGAGCGGGGGGGCCGTCGTATGAGCAGTTCTTC.

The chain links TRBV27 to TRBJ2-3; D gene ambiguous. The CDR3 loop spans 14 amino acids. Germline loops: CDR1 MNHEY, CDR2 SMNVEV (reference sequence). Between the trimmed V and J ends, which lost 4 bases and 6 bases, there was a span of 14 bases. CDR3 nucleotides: TGTGCCAGCAGTTCACACTCCGCCTCGGATACGCAGTATTTT. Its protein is CASSSHSASDTQYF.

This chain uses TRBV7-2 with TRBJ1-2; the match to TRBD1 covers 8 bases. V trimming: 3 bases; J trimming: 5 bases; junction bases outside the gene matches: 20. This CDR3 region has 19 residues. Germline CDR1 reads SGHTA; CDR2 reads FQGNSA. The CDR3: CASSLRTGRGIGARYGYTF. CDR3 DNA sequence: TGTGCCAGCAGCTTGCGGACAGGGCGTGGAATTGGGGCTCGTTATGGCTACACCTTC. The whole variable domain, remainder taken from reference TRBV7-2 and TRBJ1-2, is GAGVSQSPSNKVTEKGKDVELRCDPISGHTALYWYRQSLGQGLEFLIYFQGNSAPDKSGLPSDRFSAERTGGSVSTLTIQRTQQEDSAVYLCASSLRTGRGIGARYGYTFGSGTRLTVV.

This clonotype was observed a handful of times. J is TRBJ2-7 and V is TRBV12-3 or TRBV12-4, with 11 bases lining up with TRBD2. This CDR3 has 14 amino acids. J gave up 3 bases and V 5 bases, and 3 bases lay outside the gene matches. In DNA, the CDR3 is TGTGCCAGCAGTCACGGGACTAGCGGCTACGAGCAGTACTTC. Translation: CASSHGTSGYEQYF.

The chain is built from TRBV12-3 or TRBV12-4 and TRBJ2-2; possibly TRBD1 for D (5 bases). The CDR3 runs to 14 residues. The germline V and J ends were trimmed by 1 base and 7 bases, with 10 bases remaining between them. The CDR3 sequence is CASSLGRVHGELFF. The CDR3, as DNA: TGTGCCAGCAGTTTAGGCAGGGTGCACGGGGAGCTGTTTTTT.

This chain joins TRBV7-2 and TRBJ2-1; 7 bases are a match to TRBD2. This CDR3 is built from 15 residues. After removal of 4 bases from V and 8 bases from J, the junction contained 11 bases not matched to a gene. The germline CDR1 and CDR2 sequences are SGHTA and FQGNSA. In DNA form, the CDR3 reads TGTGCCAGCAGCTCCGCGGCGGGAGATCGGTATGAGCAGTTCTTC. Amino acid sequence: CASSSAAGDRYEQFF.

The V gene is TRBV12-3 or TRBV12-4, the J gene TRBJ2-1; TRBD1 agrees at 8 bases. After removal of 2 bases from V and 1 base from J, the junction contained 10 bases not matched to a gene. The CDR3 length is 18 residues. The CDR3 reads CASSLLSGGEGSYNEQFF. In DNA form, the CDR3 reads TGTGCCAGCAGTTTATTGTCAGGGGGCGAAGGATCCTACAATGAGCAGTTCTTC.

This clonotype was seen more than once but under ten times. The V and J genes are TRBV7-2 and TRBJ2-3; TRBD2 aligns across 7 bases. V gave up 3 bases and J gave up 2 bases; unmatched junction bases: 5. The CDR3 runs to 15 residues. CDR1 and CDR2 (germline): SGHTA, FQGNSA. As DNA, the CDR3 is TGTGCCAGCAGCTTTGGGCGGGGGATCACAGATACGCAGTATTTT. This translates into CASSFGRGITDTQYF.

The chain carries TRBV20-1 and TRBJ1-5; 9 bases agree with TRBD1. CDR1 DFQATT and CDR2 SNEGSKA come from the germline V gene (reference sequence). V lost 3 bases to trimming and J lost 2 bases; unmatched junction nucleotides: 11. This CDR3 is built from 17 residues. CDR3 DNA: TGCAGTGCTAGGCCCCCATGGGGACAGGGCGGCAATCAGCCCCAGCATTTT. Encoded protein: CSARPPWGQGGNQPQHF.

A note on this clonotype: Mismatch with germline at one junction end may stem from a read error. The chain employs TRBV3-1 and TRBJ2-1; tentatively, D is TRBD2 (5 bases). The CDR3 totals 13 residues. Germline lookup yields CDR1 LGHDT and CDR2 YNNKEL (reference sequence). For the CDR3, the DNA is TGTGCCGGCAGCCAAGTTGCGGGCAATGAGCAGTTCTTC. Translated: CAGSQVAGNEQFF.

CDR3 nucleotides: TGTGCCAGCAGAATAGGACAGGGCTATGGCTACACCTTC. It yields the protein CASRIGQGYGYTF. The chain links TRBV2 to TRBJ1-2; 8 bases align to TRBD1. This CDR3 contains 13 residues. The germline V gene has CDR1 SNHLY and CDR2 FYNNEI. Losses at the gene ends were 6 bases for V and 4 bases for J; bases not matched to a gene: 4.

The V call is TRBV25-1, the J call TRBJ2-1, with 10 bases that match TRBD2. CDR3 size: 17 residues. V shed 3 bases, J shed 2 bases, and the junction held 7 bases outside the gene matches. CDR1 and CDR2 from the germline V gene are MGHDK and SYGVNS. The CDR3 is CASSDGGLAGAYNEQFF. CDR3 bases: TGTGCCAGCAGTGACGGCGGGCTAGCGGGGGCCTACAATGAGCAGTTCTTC.

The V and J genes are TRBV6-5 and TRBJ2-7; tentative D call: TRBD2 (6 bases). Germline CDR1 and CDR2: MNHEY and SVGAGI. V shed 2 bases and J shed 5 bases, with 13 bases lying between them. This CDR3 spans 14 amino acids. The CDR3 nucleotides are TGTGCCAGCAGTTACGGGCAGGGAGGCAACGAGCAGTACTTC. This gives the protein CASSYGQGGNEQYF.

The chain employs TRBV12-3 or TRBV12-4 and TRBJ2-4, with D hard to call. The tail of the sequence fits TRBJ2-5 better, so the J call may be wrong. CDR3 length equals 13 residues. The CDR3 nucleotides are TGTGCCAGCGCAATAGTTAGTTCAGAGACCCAGTACTTC. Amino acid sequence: CASAIVSSETQYF.

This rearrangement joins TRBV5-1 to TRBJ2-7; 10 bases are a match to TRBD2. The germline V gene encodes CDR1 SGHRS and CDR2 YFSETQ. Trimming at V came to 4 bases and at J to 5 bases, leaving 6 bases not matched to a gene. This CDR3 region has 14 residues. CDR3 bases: TGCGCCAGCAGCCCTCGACTAGCGGGTGACGAGCAGTACTTC. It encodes CASSPRLAGDEQYF. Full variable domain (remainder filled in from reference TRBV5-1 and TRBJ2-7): KAGVTQTPRYLIKTRGQQVTLSCSPISGHRSVSWYQQTPGQGLQFLFEYFSETQRNKGNFPGRFSGRQFSNSRSEMNVSTLELGDSALYLCASSPRLAGDEQYFGPGTRLTVT.

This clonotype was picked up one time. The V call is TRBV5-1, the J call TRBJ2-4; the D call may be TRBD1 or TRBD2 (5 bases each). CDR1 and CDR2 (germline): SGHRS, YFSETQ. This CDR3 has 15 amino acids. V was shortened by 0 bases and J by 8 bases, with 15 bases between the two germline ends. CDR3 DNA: TGCGCCAGCAGCTTGGGTGGCGGATTGGGGGACATTCAGTACTTC. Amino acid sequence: CASSLGGGLGDIQYF.

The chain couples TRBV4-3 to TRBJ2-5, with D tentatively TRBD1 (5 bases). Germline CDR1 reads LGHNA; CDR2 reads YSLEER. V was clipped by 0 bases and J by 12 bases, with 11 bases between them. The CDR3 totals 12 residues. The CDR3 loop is CASSQDQGVKYF. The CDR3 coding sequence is TGCGCCAGCAGCCAAGATCAGGGCGTTAAGTACTTC.

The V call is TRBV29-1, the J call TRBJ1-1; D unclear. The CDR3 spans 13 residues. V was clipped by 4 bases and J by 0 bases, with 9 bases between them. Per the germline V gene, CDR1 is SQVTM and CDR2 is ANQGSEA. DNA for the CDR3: TGCAGCGTTGGAAGAGTTTTGAACACTGAAGCTTTCTTT. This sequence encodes CSVGRVLNTEAFF.

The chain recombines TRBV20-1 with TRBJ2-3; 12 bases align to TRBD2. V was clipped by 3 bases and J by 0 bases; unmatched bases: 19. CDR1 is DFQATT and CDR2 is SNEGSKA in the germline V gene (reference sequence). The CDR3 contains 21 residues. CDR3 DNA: TGCAGTGCTAGTCCTCTCCCTACTAGCGGGAGGTTCGTCATAAGCACAGATACGCAGTATTTT. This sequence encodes CSASPLPTSGRFVISTDTQYF.

CDR3 loop: CASSEGMNEQFF. The CDR3 DNA follows: TGCGCCAGCAGCGAGGGTATGAATGAGCAGTTCTTC. This chain links TRBV5-1 with TRBJ2-1, with a possible D match to TRBD2 (5 bases). Germline CDR1 and CDR2: SGHRS and YFSETQ. V gave up 4 bases and J gave up 7 bases, with 9 bases separating them. The CDR3 has 12 residues.